A single sample gave rise to the 28 T cell receptor beta chains below, sequenced in a study of T-cell reconstitution after alpha-beta-depleted transplantation in children. Molecular barcoding with unique molecular identifiers was used for the TCRbeta library. Using its own MiXCR run on the PCR reads, TCRdb lists one record per CDR3 protein. The repertoire holds 490,000 or so distinct CDR3 sequences, with 10% to 13% as singletons. The sequences come from PBMCs, collected before TCRalphabeta/CD19-depleted stem cell transplant. These receptors were taken from a child under 10 years old with inherited bone marrow failure, due to receive a stem cell transplant.

In this sample, this clonotype turned up many times. The J gene is TRBJ2-4, the V gene TRBV9; the match to TRBD2 covers 7 bases. Trimming at V came to 3 bases and at J to 0 bases, leaving 12 bases not matched to a gene. Germline CDR1 reads SGDLS; CDR2 reads YYNGEE. This CDR3 comprises 18 residues. CDR3 amino acids: CASSDPREGLSAKNIQYF. DNA for the CDR3: TGTGCCAGCAGCGACCCCAGGGAGGGCTTATCAGCCAAAAACATTCAGTACTTC.

This clonotype has at least ten counts. The J gene is TRBJ2-1, the V gene TRBV29-1; TRBD1 might be the D (5 bases). V lost 3 bases and J 4 bases, leaving 10 bases between the germline ends. Germline CDR1 and CDR2: SQVTM and ANQGSEA. This CDR3 has 13 amino acids. For the CDR3, the DNA is TGCAGCGTTGAGGGGCCTATGTACAATGAGCAGTTCTTC. This sequence encodes CSVEGPMYNEQFF.

This clonotype has a handful of counts. The CDR3 reads CSVEATGYSYEQYF. CDR3 nucleotides: TGCAGCGTTGAAGCGACTGGATACTCCTACGAGCAGTACTTC. The chain joins TRBV29-1 to TRBJ2-7; no definite D call. CDR3 length: 14 amino acids. CDR1 is SQVTM, CDR2 ANQGSEA, per germline. V lost 1 base and J lost 0, with 10 bases in between.

This clonotype was recorded many times. CDR3 in amino acids: CASSVALTSGNEQFF. The CDR3 region has the DNA TGTGCCAGCAGCGTAGCATTGACTAGCGGTAATGAGCAGTTCTTC. The chain couples TRBV9 to TRBJ2-1; 9 bases fit TRBD2. V lost 0 bases and J lost 7; bases outside the gene matches: 5. This CDR3 is built from 15 residues. Looked up from germline, CDR1 is SGDLS and CDR2 is YYNGEE.

This clonotype was seen ten or more times. The rearrangement links TRBV5-6 to TRBJ2-7; D not certain. V was cut by 10 bases and J by 0 bases, with 11 bases left in between. The CDR3 totals 12 residues. Per the germline V gene, CDR1 is SGHDT and CDR2 is YYEEEE. The CDR3 protein is CAGRRSSYEQYF. CDR3 sequence (DNA): TGTGCCGGTCGACGTAGCTCCTACGAGCAGTACTTC.

Many counts were recorded for this clonotype. The rearrangement links TRBV6-5 to TRBJ1-6; D uncertain. Germline lookup yields CDR1 MNHEY and CDR2 SVGAGI. The germline V and J ends were trimmed by 6 bases and 2 bases, with 8 bases remaining between them. The CDR3 runs 14 residues. CDR3 in DNA: TGTGCCAGCAGACTTCTAACCTATAATTCACCCCTCCACTTT. This encodes CASRLLTYNSPLHF.

V is TRBV7-9 and J is TRBJ2-7, with D possibly matching TRBD2 (5 bases). CDR1 is SEHNR and CDR2 is FQNEAQ in the germline V gene (reference sequence). The CDR3 is 12 residues long. V was shortened by 9 bases and J by 2 bases, with 11 bases between the two germline ends. DNA of the CDR3: TGTGCCAGTACGGGATCTCCCTACGAGCAGTACTTC. This sequence encodes CASTGSPYEQYF.

This clonotype was observed a handful of times. V gene TRBV5-1 combines with J gene TRBJ1-1, with D possibly being TRBD1 (6 bases). CDR3 size: 14 residues. Germline V gene sequence: CDR1 SGHRS, CDR2 YFSETQ. Trimming removed 4 bases from V and 0 bases from J, with 10 bases in between. The CDR3 DNA is TGCGCCAGCAGCCACAGGGCGTTGAACACTGAAGCTTTCTTT. Protein product: CASSHRALNTEAFF.

This clonotype was counted ten times or more. The chain combines TRBV19 with TRBJ2-3; D not resolved. The V gene lost 4 bases and the J gene lost 3 bases, with 11 bases spanning the gap. This CDR3 region has 14 residues. Germline V gene data show CDR1 as LNHDA and CDR2 as SQIVND (reference sequence). CDR3 sequence reads: CASSTRSGTDTQYF. In nucleotides, the CDR3 is TGTGCCAGTAGTACCAGGAGTGGGACAGATACGCAGTATTTT.

This clonotype was seen many times. The J gene is TRBJ2-1, the V gene TRBV29-1; tentatively, D is TRBD1 (6 bases). Trimming cost V 3 bases and J 1 base, with 13 bases left between them. Germline assignment: CDR1 SQVTM and CDR2 ANQGSEA. This CDR3 region has 15 residues. Written as DNA, the CDR3 is TGCAGCGTTGACCTGGACAGTCCTTCCTACAATGAGCAGTTCTTC. Residues: CSVDLDSPSYNEQFF.

This clonotype was found many times. The gene calls are TRBV12-3 or TRBV12-4 and TRBJ2-1; D is uncertain. CDR3 size: 14 residues. Between the trimmed V and J ends, which lost 3 bases and 8 bases, there was a span of 14 bases. The chain's CDR3 is CASSFDQFGDEQFF. The CDR3 DNA follows: TGTGCCAGCAGTTTTGACCAGTTTGGCGATGAGCAGTTCTTC.

This chain joins TRBV9 and TRBJ2-1, with 8 nucleotides matching TRBD1. This CDR3 region has 16 residues. V shed 3 bases and J 2 bases; nucleotides not matched to a gene: 7. CDR1 is SGDLS and CDR2 is YYNGEE in the germline V gene. The CDR3 protein is CASSGGDRGPYNEQFF. In nucleotides, the CDR3 is TGTGCCAGCAGCGGGGGAGACAGGGGACCCTACAATGAGCAGTTCTTC.

This clonotype was detected once. It may be a read error: a sequence one base away is much more abundant. The gene calls are TRBV27 and TRBJ2-4; 8 bases map to TRBD1. The V and J ends lost 6 bases and 5 bases, in that order; junction bases with no gene match: 9. The CDR3 covers 15 residues. CDR1 and CDR2 from the germline V gene are MNHEY and SMNVEV (reference sequence). The CDR3 DNA is TGTGCCAGCAGCCCGGGACAGGATACCCAAAACATTCAGTACTTC. Its protein product is CASSPGQDTQNIQYF.

Many counts were recorded for this clonotype. V gene TRBV27 combines with J gene TRBJ2-7; D unclear. The V gene lost 6 bases and the J gene lost 6 bases, with 3 bases spanning the gap. The germline V gene encodes CDR1 MNHEY and CDR2 SMNVEV (reference sequence). The CDR3 extends over 9 amino acids. The CDR3 reads CASRAEQYF. The CDR3 coding sequence is TGTGCCAGCAGGGCCGAGCAGTACTTC.

This clonotype has a count of ten or more. The rearrangement uses TRBV28 and TRBJ2-2; 9 positions agree with TRBD2. There are 19 residues in the CDR3. CDR1 is MDHEN and CDR2 is SYDVKM in the germline V gene. Unmatched junction bases numbered 19, after V lost 4 bases and J lost 7 bases. CDR3 nucleotide sequence: TGTGCCAGCAGTTCGAAGGGACTAGTAGCGGGAGTTTATATCGGGGAGCTGTTTTTT. It codes for CASSSKGLVAGVYIGELFF.

CDR3 region: CASSQGIVPGGPLPTSYNEQFF. Here the CDR3 DNA reads TGCGCCAGCAGCCAAGGAATTGTGCCGGGAGGACCGCTGCCGACCTCCTACAATGAGCAGTTCTTC. V and J are TRBV4-1 and TRBJ2-1; 7 bases align to TRBD2. Germline V gene lookup returns CDR1 MGHRA and CDR2 YSYEKL. This CDR3 region has 22 residues. After removal of 1 base from V and 0 bases from J, the junction contained 21 bases not matched to a gene.

The J gene is TRBJ2-2, the V gene TRBV28; TRBD2 matches at 7 bases. The CDR3 covers 18 residues. The V and J ends lost 3 bases and 4 bases, in that order; junction bases with no gene match: 14. Germline assignment: CDR1 MDHEN and CDR2 SYDVKM. This CDR3 is CASSFRKFGGSTTGELFF. The CDR3 region has the DNA TGTGCCAGCAGTTTTCGGAAGTTCGGGGGGTCTACCACCGGGGAGCTGTTTTTT.

Only a few counts were recorded for this clonotype. The gene calls are TRBV20-1 and TRBJ2-7; D ambiguous. With 6 bases removed from V and 4 bases from J, the gap between germline ends came to 13 bases. The CDR3 runs 12 residues. The germline V gene encodes CDR1 DFQATT and CDR2 SNEGSKA (reference sequence). The CDR3 nucleotides are TGCAGTGCCGCCGCACTGACGTACGAGCAGTACTTC. Amino acids: CSAAALTYEQYF.

The table lists this clonotype with many counts. Written as DNA, the CDR3 is TGTGCTAGCCCCCCCAGGGGAACTGGAAACACCATATATTTT. Its protein is CASPPRGTGNTIYF. The genes are TRBV7-7 and TRBJ1-3, with D maybe TRBD1 (6 bases). Germline CDR1 SSHAT, CDR2 FNYEAQ (reference sequence). The CDR3 length is 14 residues.

This clonotype was seen repeatedly, ten times or more. The chain is built from TRBV20-1 and TRBJ2-3; D is tentatively TRBD1 or TRBD2 (5 bases each). Germline V CDR1 and CDR2: DFQATT, SNEGSKA (reference sequence). With 3 bases removed from V and 2 bases from J, the gap between germline ends came to 18 bases. CDR3 length: 16 amino acids. The CDR3 reads CSASLHFGGDTDTQYF. DNA for the CDR3: TGCAGTGCTAGCCTACACTTTGGGGGAGACACAGATACGCAGTATTTT.

V and J are TRBV7-9 and TRBJ2-7, with D tentatively TRBD2 (5 bases). V lost 5 bases, J lost 2 bases, and 13 bases lay in between. Germline V gene sequence: CDR1 SEHNR, CDR2 FQNEAQ (reference sequence). The CDR3 consists of 14 residues. The CDR3 sequence: CASSRVLAPYEQYF. CDR3 sequence (DNA): TGTGCCAGCAGCCGCGTTCTAGCTCCCTACGAGCAGTACTTC. Full variable domain (rest looked up from reference TRBV7-9 and TRBJ2-7): DTGVSQNPRHKITKRGQNVTFRCDPISEHNRLYWYRQTLGQGPEFLTYFQNEAQLEKSRLLSDRFSAERPKGSFSTLEIQRTEQGDSAMYLCASSRVLAPYEQYFGPGTRLTVT.

A note on this clonotype: One junction end does not reproduce the germline sequence, and a read error may be involved. The chain's CDR3 is CASSSDPGTALF. CDR3 coding DNA: TGTGCCAGCAGTTCCGACCCCGGGACAGCCCTCTTC. J is TRBJ1-2 and V is TRBV12-3 or TRBV12-4, with TRBD1 matching over 7 bases. The CDR3 length is 12 residues.

This chain links TRBV6-2 or TRBV6-3 with TRBJ2-7, with 15 positions matching TRBD2. Trimming removed 6 bases from V and 4 bases from J; junction bases left unmatched: 10. Germline values: CDR1 MNHEY, CDR2 SVGEGT. This CDR3 comprises 17 residues. Here the CDR3 DNA reads TGTGCCAGCAGCTTCGGACTAGCGGGAGGGCCCTGGTACGAGCAGTACTTC. Its protein is CASSFGLAGGPWYEQYF.

Of note for this clonotype: A much larger clone differs by one base, so this may be a read error. The V gene is TRBV7-9, the J gene TRBJ2-1; TRBD2 aligns across 8 bases. This CDR3 is built from 15 residues. In germline, CDR1 is SEHNR, CDR2 FQNEAQ (reference sequence). The CDR3 reads CASSERELSYNEQSF. In nucleotides, the CDR3 is TGTGCCAGCAGCGAGCGGGAGTTATCCTACAATGAGCAGTCCTTC.

This clonotype was counted at least ten times. The CDR3 spells CANGIGRANTGELFF. Written as DNA, the CDR3 is TGTGCCAATGGAATAGGGAGAGCGAACACCGGGGAGCTGTTTTTT. The gene calls are TRBV12-3 or TRBV12-4 and TRBJ2-2; tentative D call: TRBD2 (5 bases). The CDR3 is made up of 15 amino acids. The V end lost 10 bases, the J end lost 0 bases, and 15 bases lay between the germline ends.

This clonotype was seen many times. This chain joins TRBV4-2 and TRBJ1-6; D gene uncertain. The CDR3 sequence is 18 residues long. Between the trimmed V and J ends, which lost 0 bases and 0 bases, there was a span of 12 bases. Germline CDR1 is LGHNA and CDR2 is YNFKEQ. CDR3 amino acids: CASSQEGLRSSYNSPLHF. The CDR3, as DNA: TGTGCCAGCAGCCAAGAGGGTCTACGGAGCTCCTATAATTCACCCCTCCACTTT.

J is TRBJ2-5 and V is TRBV28; D possibly corresponds to TRBD1 (5 bases). Germline CDR1 MDHEN, CDR2 SYDVKM. This CDR3 has 16 residues. V dropped 3 bases and J dropped 5 bases, with 19 bases sitting between them. The DNA for the CDR3 is TGTGCCAGCAGTTTTGGGCAGGGAAGCTTTCGGGAGACCCAGTACTTC. Translation: CASSFGQGSFRETQYF.

Concerning this clonotype itself: A read error may account for a junction end that differs from germline. The chain uses TRBV23-1 and TRBJ2-7; 8 bases line up with TRBD1. TRBV23-1 is recorded as an ORF, its role being uncertain. CDR3 size: 19 residues. The DNA for the CDR3 is TGCGCCAGCAGTCAGGAAGAGGCCAAAGGACAGGGATACTCCTACGGGCAGTACTTC. Amino acids: CASSQEEAKGQGYSYGQYF.